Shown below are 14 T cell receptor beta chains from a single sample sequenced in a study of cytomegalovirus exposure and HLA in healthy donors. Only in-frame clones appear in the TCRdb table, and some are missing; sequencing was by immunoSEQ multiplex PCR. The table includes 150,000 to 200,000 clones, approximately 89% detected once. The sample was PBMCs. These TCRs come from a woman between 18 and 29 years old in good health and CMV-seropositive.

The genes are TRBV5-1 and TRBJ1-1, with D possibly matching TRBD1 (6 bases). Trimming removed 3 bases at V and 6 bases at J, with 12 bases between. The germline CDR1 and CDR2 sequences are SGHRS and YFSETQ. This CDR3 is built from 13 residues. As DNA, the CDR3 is TGCGCCAGCAGCTCACAGGGAGGGGCTGAAGCTTTCTTT. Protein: CASSSQGGAEAFF.

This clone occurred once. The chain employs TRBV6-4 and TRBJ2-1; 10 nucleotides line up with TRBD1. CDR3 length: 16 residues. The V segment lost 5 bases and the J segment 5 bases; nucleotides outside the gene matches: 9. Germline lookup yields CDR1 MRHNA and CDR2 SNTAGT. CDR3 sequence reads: CASSIGTGVTHNEQFF. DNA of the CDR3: TGTGCCAGCAGTATTGGGACAGGGGTTACCCACAATGAGCAGTTCTTC.

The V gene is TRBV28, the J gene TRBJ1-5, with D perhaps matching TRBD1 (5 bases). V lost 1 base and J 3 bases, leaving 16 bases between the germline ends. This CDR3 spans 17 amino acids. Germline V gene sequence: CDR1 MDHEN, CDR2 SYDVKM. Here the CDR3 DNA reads TGTGCCAGCAGTTTATTGGCAGGTGGGGCCTACAATCAGCCCCAGCATTTT. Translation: CASSLLAGGAYNQPQHF.

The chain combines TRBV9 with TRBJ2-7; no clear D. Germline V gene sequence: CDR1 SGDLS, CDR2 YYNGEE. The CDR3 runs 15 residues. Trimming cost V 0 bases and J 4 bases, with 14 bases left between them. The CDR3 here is CASSVGTERWYEQYF. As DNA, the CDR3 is TGTGCCAGCAGCGTAGGAACGGAGCGCTGGTACGAGCAGTACTTC. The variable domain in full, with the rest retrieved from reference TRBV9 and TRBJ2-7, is DSGVTQTPKHLITATGQRVTLRCSPRSGDLSVYWYQQSLDQGLQFLIQYYNGEERAKGNILERFSAQQFPDLHSELNLSSLELGDSALYFCASSVGTERWYEQYFGPGTRLTVT.

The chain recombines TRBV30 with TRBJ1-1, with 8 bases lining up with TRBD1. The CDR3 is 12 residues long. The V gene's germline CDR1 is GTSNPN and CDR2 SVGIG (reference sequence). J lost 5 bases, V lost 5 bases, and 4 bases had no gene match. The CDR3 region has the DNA TGTGCCTGGGCGCAGGGGGCAACTGAAGCTTTCTTT. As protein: CAWAQGATEAFF.

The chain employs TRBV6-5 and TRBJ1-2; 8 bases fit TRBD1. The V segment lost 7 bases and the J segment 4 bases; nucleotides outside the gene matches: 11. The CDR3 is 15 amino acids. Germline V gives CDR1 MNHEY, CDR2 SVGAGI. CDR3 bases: TGTGCCAGCACCCCCGACAGGGGAGTTTTCTATGGCTACACCTTC. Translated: CASTPDRGVFYGYTF.

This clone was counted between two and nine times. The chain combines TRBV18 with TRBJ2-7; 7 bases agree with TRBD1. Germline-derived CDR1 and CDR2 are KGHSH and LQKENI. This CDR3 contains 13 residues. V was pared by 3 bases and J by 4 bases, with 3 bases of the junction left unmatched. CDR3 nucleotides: TGTGCCAGCTCACCTTACAGGGGATACGAGCAGTACTTC. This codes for CASSPYRGYEQYF.

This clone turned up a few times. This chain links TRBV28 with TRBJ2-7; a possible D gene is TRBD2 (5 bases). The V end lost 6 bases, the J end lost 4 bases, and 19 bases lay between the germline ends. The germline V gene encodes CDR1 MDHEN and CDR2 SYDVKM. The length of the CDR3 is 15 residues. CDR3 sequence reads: CASRKPGVGQYEQYF. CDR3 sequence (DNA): TGTGCCAGCAGGAAACCCGGGGTCGGTCAGTACGAGCAGTACTTC.

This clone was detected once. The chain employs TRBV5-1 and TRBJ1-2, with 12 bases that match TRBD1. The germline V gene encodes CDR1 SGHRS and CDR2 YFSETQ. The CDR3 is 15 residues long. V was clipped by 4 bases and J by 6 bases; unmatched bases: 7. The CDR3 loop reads CASSGTGTGGHGYTF. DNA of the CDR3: TGCGCCAGCAGCGGGACCGGGACAGGGGGCCATGGCTACACCTTC.

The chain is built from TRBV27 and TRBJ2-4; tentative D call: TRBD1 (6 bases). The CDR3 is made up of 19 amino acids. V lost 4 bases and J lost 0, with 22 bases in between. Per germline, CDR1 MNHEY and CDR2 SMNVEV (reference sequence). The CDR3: CASSSPEDSFRLAKNIQYF. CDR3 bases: TGTGCCAGCAGTTCGCCGGAGGACAGTTTCCGACTAGCCAAAAACATTCAGTACTTC.

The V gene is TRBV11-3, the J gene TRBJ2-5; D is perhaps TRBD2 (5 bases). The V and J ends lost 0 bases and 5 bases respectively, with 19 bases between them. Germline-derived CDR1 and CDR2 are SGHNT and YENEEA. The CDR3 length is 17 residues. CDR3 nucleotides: TGTGCCAGCAGCTTAGATGGCCGGAGAGGGATGAGGGAGACCCAGTACTTC. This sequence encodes CASSLDGRRGMRETQYF.

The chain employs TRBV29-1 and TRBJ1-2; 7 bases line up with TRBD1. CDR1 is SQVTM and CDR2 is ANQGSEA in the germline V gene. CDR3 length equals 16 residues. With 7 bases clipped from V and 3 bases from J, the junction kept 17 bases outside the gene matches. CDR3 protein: CSAPRRQGSMDYGYTF. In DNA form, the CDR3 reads TGCAGCGCCCCAAGGCGACAGGGCAGTATGGACTATGGCTACACCTTC.

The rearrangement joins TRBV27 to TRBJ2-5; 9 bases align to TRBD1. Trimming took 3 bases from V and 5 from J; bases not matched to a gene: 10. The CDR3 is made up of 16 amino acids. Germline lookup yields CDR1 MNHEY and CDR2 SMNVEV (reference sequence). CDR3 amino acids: CASSFGTGGLWETQYF. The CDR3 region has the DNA TGTGCCAGCAGTTTTGGTACAGGGGGCCTTTGGGAGACCCAGTACTTC.

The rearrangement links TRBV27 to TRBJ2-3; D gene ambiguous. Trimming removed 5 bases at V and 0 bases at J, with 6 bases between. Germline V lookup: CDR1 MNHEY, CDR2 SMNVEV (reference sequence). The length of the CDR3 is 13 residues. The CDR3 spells CASSERSTDTQYF. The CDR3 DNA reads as TGTGCCAGCAGTGAGAGGAGCACAGATACGCAGTATTTT.